What follows are 32 T cell receptor beta chains derived from one specimen sequenced in a study of blood T cell repertoires in COVID-19. Some clones are missing from TCRdb's copy, which holds only in-frame ones; the method was immunoSEQ multiplex PCR. The sample contains 150,000 to 200,000 clones, roughly four fifths of which appear only once. Sequencing input: peripheral blood. These receptors all come from a woman of 80 years or more with COVID-19, enrolled during active disease.

The chain carries TRBV19 and TRBJ2-5, with D possibly being TRBD2 (6 bases). V was clipped by 4 bases and J by 5 bases, with 17 bases between them. The CDR3 is made up of 15 amino acids. Germline values: CDR1 LNHDA, CDR2 SQIVND (reference sequence). The CDR3 here is CASSTPGTPRETQYF. The DNA for the CDR3 is TGTGCCAGTAGTACTCCCGGGACTCCGAGGGAGACCCAGTACTTC.

The rearrangement joins TRBV7-9 to TRBJ1-1; D might be TRBD1 (5 bases). Germline lookup yields CDR1 SEHNR and CDR2 FQNEAQ (reference sequence). CDR3 length equals 19 residues. V lost 0 bases and J lost 4, with 24 bases in between. The DNA of the CDR3 is TGTGCCAGCAGCTTAGCCTCTCTTCTCGGTGTGGGGGGACCCACTGAAGCTTTCTTT. It yields the protein CASSLASLLGVGGPTEAFF.

The chain employs TRBV6-1 and TRBJ1-4; TRBD1 is a possible D gene (5 bases). The CDR3 covers 16 residues. Trimming took off 2 bases at V and 4 bases at J, with 14 bases between the two ends. From germline, CDR1 is MNHNS and CDR2 SASEGT. The CDR3 sequence: CASSEWEVGGNEKLFF. The CDR3 nucleotides read TGTGCCAGCAGTGAATGGGAGGTGGGGGGTAATGAAAAACTGTTTTTT.

The chain combines TRBV5-6 with TRBJ2-2; a weak D match, TRBD2 (6 bases). Trimming shortened V by 4 bases and J by 1 base, and 14 bases separated the two germline ends. Germline V lookup: CDR1 SGHDT, CDR2 YYEEEE. The CDR3 contains 16 residues. The CDR3 loop is CASSVGGTVNTGELFF. The CDR3 DNA reads as TGTGCCAGCAGCGTCGGAGGGACCGTGAACACCGGGGAGCTGTTTTTT.

This sequence joins TRBV29-1 and TRBJ1-1, with D perhaps matching TRBD1 (6 bases). The CDR3 contains 14 residues. Looked up from germline, CDR1 is SQVTM and CDR2 is ANQGSEA. V lost 1 base to trimming and J lost 3 bases, with 12 bases between them. CDR3 residues: CSVEGQGRYTEAFF. DNA for the CDR3: TGCAGCGTTGAAGGGCAGGGGCGATACACTGAAGCTTTCTTT.

The chain combines TRBV5-1 with TRBJ1-1, with a weak D call TRBD1 (5 bases). The CDR3 is 14 amino acids. Germline lookup yields CDR1 SGHRS and CDR2 YFSETQ. V was pared by 2 bases and J by 0 bases, with 8 bases between. The CDR3 region has the DNA TGCGCCAGCAGCTTCGACAGACTGAACACTGAAGCTTTCTTT. Translating it yields CASSFDRLNTEAFF.

The rearrangement joins TRBV6-5 to TRBJ1-1; TRBD1 agrees at 7 bases. CDR1 and CDR2 (germline): MNHEY, SVGAGI. The CDR3 has 14 residues. J was trimmed by 6 bases and V by 6 bases; bases with no gene match: 10. CDR3 nucleotides: TGTGCCAGCAGCCCAACAGGGGTGGGGGCTGAAGCTTTCTTT. Its translation: CASSPTGVGAEAFF.

The chain has TRBV7-2 and TRBJ1-2, with D unresolved. The germline CDR1 and CDR2 sequences are SGHTA and FQGNSA. This CDR3 has 14 amino acids. Trimming cost V 0 bases and J 4 bases, with 9 bases left between them. CDR3 residues: CASSLAKGVYGYTF. DNA for the CDR3: TGTGCCAGCAGCTTAGCAAAGGGAGTCTATGGCTACACCTTC.

The chain has TRBV9 and TRBJ1-5; no reliable D call. Trimming took 1 base from V and 10 from J, leaving 15 bases between them. The CDR3 totals 14 residues. The germline gives CDR1 SGDLS, CDR2 YYNGEE. CDR3 sequence reads: CASSVREVGDPQHF. In DNA form, the CDR3 reads TGTGCCAGCAGCGTACGGGAGGTAGGTGACCCCCAGCATTTT.

With respect to this clone: At one boundary the junction diverges from the germline segment, which might be a read error. The rearrangement links TRBV7-7 to TRBJ2-7; 7 bases are shared with TRBD2. The germline CDR1 and CDR2 sequences are SSHAT and FNYEAQ (reference sequence). This CDR3 is built from 14 residues. CDR3 region: CASSLAPSGYEQYF. In nucleotides, the CDR3 is TGTGCTAGCAGCTTAGCGCCTAGCGGCTACGAGCAGTACTTC.

This clone occurred once. The rearrangement uses TRBV3-1 (or the pseudogene TRBV3-2) and TRBJ1-1; 9 bases align to TRBD1. From germline, CDR1 is LGHDT and CDR2 YNNKEL (reference sequence). Losses at the gene ends were 6 bases for V and 8 bases for J; bases not matched to a gene: 7. The CDR3 is made up of 13 amino acids. The CDR3 reads CASSGQGLEEAFF. The CDR3 nucleotides are TGTGCCAGCAGTGGACAGGGGCTAGAGGAAGCTTTCTTT.

This clone was seen at least ten times. The chain combines TRBV4-2 with TRBJ1-6; D is ambiguous. V lost 3 bases, J lost 8 bases, and 14 bases lay in between. The CDR3 is 15 residues long. Germline values: CDR1 LGHNA, CDR2 YNFKEQ. This chain's CDR3 is CASSHLAGTDSPLHF. CDR3 DNA sequence: TGTGCCAGCAGCCACTTGGCAGGAACCGATTCACCCCTCCACTTT.

The sample holds a few counts of this clone. The CDR3 DNA reads as TGTGCCAGCAGCACGAATCTTGGGGAATGGACTAACCAAGAGACCCAGTACTTC. It translates to CASSTNLGEWTNQETQYF. V is TRBV11-3 and J is TRBJ2-5; possible D gene TRBD2, 6 bases. Trimming pared 5 bases from V and 0 bases from J, leaving 22 bases between. Germline CDR1 is SGHNT and CDR2 is YENEEA. This CDR3 comprises 18 residues.

The CDR3 DNA is TGTGCCAGCGGGACCCTAACAGGGAAAGAGACCCAGTACTTC. The encoded protein is CASGTLTGKETQYF. This chain links TRBV28 with TRBJ2-5, with D tentatively TRBD1 (6 bases). V gave up 8 bases and J gave up 3 bases, with 16 bases separating them. The germline CDR1 and CDR2 sequences are MDHEN and SYDVKM. The length of the CDR3 is 14 residues. Together with reference TRBV28 and TRBJ2-5, the CDR3 gives the full variable domain: DVKVTQSSRYLVKRTGEKVFLECVQDMDHENMFWYRQDPGLGLRLIYFSYDVKMKEKGDIPEGYSVSREKKERFSLILESASTNQTSMYLCASGTLTGKETQYFGPGTRLLVL.

The chain is built from TRBV10-3 and TRBJ2-1; 7 positions agree with TRBD2. Per the germline V gene, CDR1 is ENHRY and CDR2 is SYGVKD. Losses at the gene ends were 3 bases for V and 0 bases for J; bases not matched to a gene: 5. CDR3 length equals 16 residues. The CDR3 nucleotides read TGTGCCATCAGTGATTCGCGGGGGAGCTCCTACAATGAGCAGTTCTTC. This sequence encodes CAISDSRGSSYNEQFF.

V gene TRBV4-1 combines with J gene TRBJ1-5; 7 nucleotides agree with TRBD1. V was pared by 0 bases and J by 2 bases, with 7 bases of the junction left unmatched. This CDR3 comprises 17 residues. Germline CDR1 reads MGHRA; CDR2 reads YSYEKL. The DNA of the CDR3 is TGCGCCAGCAGCCAAGAGAAGGGAGACAGGGGCAATCAGCCCCAGCATTTT. Protein product: CASSQEKGDRGNQPQHF.

This clone was observed at least ten times. This chain uses TRBV9 with TRBJ1-1, with 7 bases identical to TRBD1. J lost 5 bases, V lost 2 bases, and 6 bases had no gene match. Germline V CDR1 and CDR2: SGDLS, YYNGEE. The CDR3 loop spans 14 amino acids. The CDR3 here is CASSVKTGRTEAFF. The CDR3 region has the DNA TGTGCCAGCAGCGTCAAGACAGGGCGGACTGAAGCTTTCTTT.

The gene calls are TRBV7-2 and TRBJ2-2; 11 nucleotides agree with TRBD2. V was clipped by 3 bases and J by 2 bases; unmatched bases: 2. The CDR3 spans 16 residues. Germline V CDR1 and CDR2: SGHTA, FQGNSA. The CDR3 region has the DNA TGTGCCAGCAGCTTTAGCGGGGGGGCAAACACCGGGGAGCTGTTTTTT. Encoded protein: CASSFSGGANTGELFF.

The V and J genes are TRBV3-1 (or the pseudogene TRBV3-2) and TRBJ1-5; 9 bases map to TRBD1. V shed 3 bases, J shed 4 bases, and the junction held 4 bases outside the gene matches. The CDR3 extends over 15 amino acids. CDR1 LGHDT and CDR2 YNNKEL come from the germline V gene (reference sequence). Written as DNA, the CDR3 is TGTGCCAGCAGCCAGAGACAGGGGGGAAATCAGCCCCAGCATTTT. Amino acids: CASSQRQGGNQPQHF.

This clone was picked up a small number of times. V usage is TRBV7-9 and J usage is TRBJ1-1; 8 bases are a match to TRBD1. The CDR3 sequence is 15 residues long. V shed 1 base, J shed 3 bases, and the junction held 4 bases outside the gene matches. CDR1 is SEHNR, CDR2 FQNEAQ, per germline (reference sequence). The CDR3 is CASSLGTGLDTEAFF. The CDR3 DNA reads as TGTGCCAGCAGCTTAGGGACAGGGTTAGACACTGAAGCTTTCTTT.

The V call is TRBV9, the J call TRBJ1-1; 8 positions agree with TRBD1. Germline CDR1 is SGDLS and CDR2 is YYNGEE. The CDR3 spans 15 residues. V lost 3 bases and J lost 4; bases outside the gene matches: 8. The CDR3 DNA reads as TGTGCCAGCAGCGCCCAGACAGGGGTTGTCACTGAAGCTTTCTTT. As protein: CASSAQTGVVTEAFF.

This CDR3 is CASRTSGGHEQYF. The DNA for the CDR3 is TGTGCCAGCAGGACCTCAGGGGGCCACGAGCAGTACTTC. This chain connects TRBV12-3 or TRBV12-4 to TRBJ2-7, with 8 bases aligning to TRBD1. Losses at the gene ends were 6 bases for V and 5 bases for J; bases not matched to a gene: 6. The length of the CDR3 is 13 residues.

The chain uses TRBV18 and TRBJ2-6; D possibly corresponds to TRBD1 (6 bases). The CDR3 has 16 amino acids. Germline values: CDR1 KGHSH, CDR2 LQKENI. Trimming pared 8 bases from V and 0 bases from J, leaving 14 bases between. In DNA form, the CDR3 reads TGTGCCAGCGCCTACTCAGGGGCCTCTGGGGCCAACGTCCTGACTTTC. The encoded protein is CASAYSGASGANVLTF.

V gene TRBV24-1 combines with J gene TRBJ1-2; 8 bases are a match to TRBD1. With 2 bases clipped from V and 2 bases from J, the junction kept 0 bases outside the gene matches. There are 14 residues in the CDR3. Germline V gene lookup returns CDR1 KGHDR and CDR2 SFDVKD. The CDR3 is CATSDWTGNYGYTF. CDR3 bases: TGTGCCACCAGTGATTGGACAGGGAACTATGGCTACACCTTC.

V gene TRBV7-9 combines with J gene TRBJ2-7; D is ambiguous. V was pared by 1 base and J by 2 bases, with 9 bases between. This CDR3 contains 14 residues. Germline V CDR1 and CDR2: SEHNR, FQNEAQ (reference sequence). DNA of the CDR3: TGTGCCAGCAGCTTAGTCACAGTCCCCTACGAGCAGTACTTC. It specifies CASSLVTVPYEQYF.

This clone occurred once. This chain joins TRBV2 and TRBJ1-2; 8 bases line up with TRBD1. CDR3 length: 14 residues. V lost 8 bases and J lost 7; bases outside the gene matches: 12. The V gene's germline CDR1 is SNHLY and CDR2 FYNNEI. The CDR3 region is CASGSDRVDPGYTF. CDR3 in DNA: TGTGCCAGCGGATCGGACAGGGTGGATCCTGGCTACACCTTC.

The J gene is TRBJ1-4, the V gene TRBV2, with D possibly being TRBD1 (5 bases). From germline, CDR1 is SNHLY and CDR2 FYNNEI. The length of the CDR3 is 15 residues. The V end lost 6 bases, the J end lost 2 bases, and 13 bases lay between the germline ends. DNA for the CDR3: TGTGCCAGCAGACCCCCAGGGTCGACTAATGAAAAACTGTTTTTT. Translated, it gives CASRPPGSTNEKLFF.

The V and J genes are TRBV5-1 and TRBJ2-3, with 12 bases that match TRBD2. With 4 bases clipped from V and 9 bases from J, the junction kept 12 bases outside the gene matches. The CDR3 totals 16 residues. Germline CDR1 SGHRS, CDR2 YFSETQ. The chain's CDR3 is CASSPRLAGDSRTQYF. In nucleotides, the CDR3 is TGCGCCAGCAGCCCGCGACTAGCGGGAGATTCCCGAACGCAGTATTTT.

The chain uses TRBV2 and TRBJ2-6; 11 nucleotides match TRBD1. Trimming took 5 bases from V and 0 from J; bases not matched to a gene: 3. Germline CDR1 and CDR2: SNHLY and FYNNEI. The CDR3 loop spans 17 amino acids. CDR3 nucleotide sequence: TGTGCCAGCAGTTGGGGGACAGGGGGCTCTGGGGCCAACGTCCTGACTTTC. Translated, it gives CASSWGTGGSGANVLTF.

The J gene is TRBJ1-1, the V gene TRBV6-5; perhaps TRBD1 as D (5 bases). Trimming left V 6 bases short and J 2 bases short, with 10 bases between. This CDR3 is 13 amino acids long. Germline V lookup: CDR1 MNHEY, CDR2 SVGAGI. The CDR3 coding sequence is TGTGCCAGCAGGGCCACAGGTAACACTGAAGCTTTCTTT. It yields the protein CASRATGNTEAFF.

The chain links TRBV15 to TRBJ2-7, with 8 bases aligning to TRBD1. The V segment lost 1 base and the J segment 9 bases; nucleotides outside the gene matches: 11. In germline, CDR1 is LNHNV, CDR2 YYDKDF (reference sequence). The CDR3 has 15 amino acids. CDR3 coding DNA: TGTGCCACCAGCAGAGTGAGGGACAGGTCCGTAGTGCAGTACTTC. This encodes CATSRVRDRSVVQYF.

The rearrangement joins TRBV10-1 to TRBJ1-1; 7 bases line up with TRBD1. Trimming removed 8 bases from V and 0 bases from J; junction bases left unmatched: 6. There are 14 residues in the CDR3. Looked up from germline, CDR1 is WNHNN and CDR2 is SYGVQD (reference sequence). The CDR3 loop is CASEQGYMNTEAFF. The CDR3 DNA reads as TGCGCCAGCGAACAGGGGTATATGAACACTGAAGCTTTCTTT.